This TCR beta chain was profiled in a study of vaccination effects on CD4 cells after COVID-19. Study-wide results and limits: Vaccine- and infection-induced clones showed marked clonal contraction late following vaccination.

Culture lasted roughly eleven days before CD4+ T cell isolation. None of the vaccinated had previously contracted SARS-CoV-2, and their nucleocapsid antibodies tested negative. Data came from immunoSEQ multiplex PCR; TCRdb stores just in-frame clones and leaves some out. The sample lists around 35,000 clones, roughly two thirds occurring once. Notes on this clone: The antigen is not known.

The sample here was CD4+ T cells from PBMCs cultured without peptide, taken before COVID-19 vaccination. The receptor comes from a human donor who received a COVID-19 vaccine.

Here the CDR3 reads CASSPRGPSSYEQYF. CDR3 nucleotides: TGTGCCAGCAGCCCCAGGGGTCCGAGCTCCTACGAGCAGTACTTC. The chain is built from TRBV11-2 and TRBJ2-7, with D possibly matching TRBD1 (6 bases). CDR3 size: 15 residues. CDR1 and CDR2 from the germline V gene are SGHAT and FQNNGV. Trimming removed 5 bases from V and 0 bases from J, with 14 bases in between.